This entry lists 22 T cell receptor beta chains sequenced from one sample in a study of regulatory T cells in long-lasting Graves disease. Time point: newly diagnosed GD, antithyroid drugs for less than 3 months. PBMC-derived RNA was used for the TCR library. iRepertoire HTBI primers and Arm-PCR of CDR3 regions built TCR beta libraries. TCRdb reprocessed the multiplex PCR reads with MiXCR, giving one entry per CDR3 protein. Of about 460,000 distinct CDR3 sequences listed, 14% are singletons. This same sample was also part of a study on T cells in Graves' hyperthyroidism and ophthalmopathy.

The sequencing here drew on peripheral blood mononuclear cells (PBMCs), taken at new diagnosis, from a patient treated with antithyroid drugs. These receptors came from a woman aged 45-59 years with Graves disease.

Regarding this clonotype: This clone may be a read error of a much larger clone one base away. This rearrangement joins TRBV28 to TRBJ2-1; maybe TRBD1 (5 bases). Germline assignment: CDR1 MDHEN and CDR2 SYDVKM. The length of the CDR3 is 14 residues. The CDR3 nucleotides read TGTGCCAGCGGGGCATCGGGCAGCTACAATGAGGAGTTCTTC. Residues: CASGASGSYNEEFF.

This clonotype occurred a few times. This sequence joins TRBV5-1 and TRBJ1-2, with D hard to call. The germline gives CDR1 SGHRS, CDR2 YFSETQ. The CDR3 is made up of 13 amino acids. The V gene lost 3 bases and the J gene lost 3 bases, with 9 bases spanning the gap. CDR3 sequence (DNA): TGCGCCAGCAGCTCCTCCCCGGACTATGGCTACACCTTC. It encodes CASSSSPDYGYTF.

This clonotype was recorded a few times. The chain is built from TRBV20-1 and TRBJ2-7, with 14 bases fitting TRBD2. Germline V gives CDR1 DFQATT, CDR2 SNEGSKA (reference sequence). J lost 6 bases, V lost 0 bases, and 4 bases had no gene match. The CDR3 runs to 15 residues. CDR3 nucleotide sequence: TGCAGTGCTAGAGAAGGGACTAGCGGGAGTAGCGAGCAGTACTTC. Translated, it gives CSAREGTSGSSEQYF.

This clonotype came up a few times. The chain couples TRBV12-3 or TRBV12-4 to TRBJ2-7; TRBD2 is a possible D gene (5 bases). The CDR3 is 14 amino acids. Trimming stripped 0 bases from V and 5 bases from J, with 11 bases between. CDR3 residues: CASSLARWGDEQYF. The DNA of the CDR3 is TGTGCCAGCAGTTTAGCGCGGTGGGGAGACGAGCAGTACTTC.

V usage is TRBV7-9 and J usage is TRBJ2-7; D ambiguous. This CDR3 has 13 residues. Trimming cost V 6 bases and J 9 bases, with 18 bases left between them. CDR1 is SEHNR and CDR2 is FQNEAQ in the germline V gene (reference sequence). CDR3 region: CASSSPTELVQYF. The CDR3 region has the DNA TGTGCCAGCAGTTCCCCGACCGAGTTAGTGCAGTACTTC.

This clonotype was detected ten times or more. The J gene is TRBJ2-7, the V gene TRBV18; D remains ambiguous. The V end lost 3 bases, the J end lost 4 bases, and 16 bases lay between the germline ends. Germline V gives CDR1 KGHSH, CDR2 LQKENI. The length of the CDR3 is 15 residues. The CDR3 nucleotides read TGTGCCAGCTCACCTCTCGTAGGCAAAGGGTACGAGCAGTACTTC. Protein: CASSPLVGKGYEQYF.

In this sample, this clonotype turned up many times. The chain links TRBV12-3 or TRBV12-4 to TRBJ2-2; 15 positions agree with TRBD2. The junction had 1 base not matched to a gene; V was cut back by 6 bases and J by 5 bases. CDR3 length: 15 amino acids. CDR3 residues: CASRGLAGGTGELFF. The CDR3 DNA follows: TGTGCCAGCAGAGGACTAGCGGGAGGGACCGGGGAGCTGTTTTTT.

Ten or more counts support this clonotype. The V call is TRBV7-9, the J call TRBJ2-1; D might be TRBD2 (6 bases). Trimming left V 5 bases short and J 6 bases short, with 14 bases between. CDR3 length equals 14 residues. The germline gives CDR1 SEHNR, CDR2 FQNEAQ (reference sequence). The CDR3 bases are TGTGCCAGCAGCGATATCCCGGGGGTCAATGAGCAGTTCTTC. Translating gives CASSDIPGVNEQFF.

The table lists this clonotype with a few counts. The gene calls are TRBV5-5 and TRBJ1-4; 8 bases line up with TRBD1. Looked up from germline, CDR1 is SGHKS and CDR2 is YYEKEE (reference sequence). The CDR3 length is 15 residues. V gave up 3 bases and J gave up 4 bases; unmatched junction bases: 5. CDR3 bases: TGTGCCAGCAGCTCGACAGGGGCTATTAATGAAAAACTGTTTTTT. Amino acids: CASSSTGAINEKLFF.

As concerns this clonotype: Possible read error: a much larger clone is one base away. This chain links TRBV14 with TRBJ2-7, with 7 nucleotides matching TRBD2. The length of the CDR3 is 16 residues. Trimming removed 1 base from V and 1 base from J; junction bases left unmatched: 7. The germline gives CDR1 SGHDN, CDR2 FVKESK. The CDR3 loop reads CASSQGKGLRSYEQYF. The CDR3, as DNA: TGTGCCAGCAGCCAAGGGAAGGGACTACGATCCTACGAGCAGTACTTC.

This clonotype was recorded a few times. The chain employs TRBV27 and TRBJ2-1; D may correspond to TRBD1 or TRBD2 (5 bases each). The germline CDR1 and CDR2 sequences are MNHEY and SMNVEV (reference sequence). The length of the CDR3 is 13 residues. The V end lost 6 bases, the J end lost 5 bases, and 11 bases lay between the germline ends. The CDR3 coding sequence is TGTGCCAGCAGCACCGGGGCGAACAATGAGCAGTTCTTC. Residues: CASSTGANNEQFF.

V usage is TRBV4-2 and J usage is TRBJ2-2; tentative D call: TRBD2 (6 bases). Looked up from germline, CDR1 is LGHNA and CDR2 is YNFKEQ. With 5 bases removed from V and 2 bases from J, the gap between germline ends came to 15 bases. This CDR3 spans 16 amino acids. The DNA of the CDR3 is TGTGCCAGCAGCTCCCTGGGGGGAAGAAACACCGGGGAGCTGTTTTTT. Amino acid sequence: CASSSLGGRNTGELFF.

This clonotype was seen repeatedly, ten times or more. The chain combines TRBV28 with TRBJ2-2; 8 positions match TRBD1. The ends lost 7 bases at V and 6 bases at J; junction bases unmatched: 7. The CDR3 covers 14 residues. Germline CDR1 and CDR2: MDHEN and SYDVKM. The CDR3 DNA reads TGTGCCAGCAAAGAGACAGGGGCGGCCGGGGAGCTGTTTTTT. It encodes CASKETGAAGELFF.

In this sample, this clonotype turned up many times. This sequence joins TRBV11-2 and TRBJ2-7, with TRBD2 matching 8 bases. V dropped 7 bases and J dropped 2; count of bases not matched to a gene: 1. The CDR3 contains 12 residues. The V gene's germline CDR1 is SGHAT and CDR2 FQNNGV. The CDR3 is CASNSGTYEQYF. DNA for the CDR3: TGTGCCAGCAATAGCGGGACCTACGAGCAGTACTTC. Full variable domain (remainder filled in from reference TRBV11-2 and TRBJ2-7): EAGVAQSPRYKIIEKRQSVAFWCNPISGHATLYWYQQILGQGPKLLIQFQNNGVVDDSQLPKDRFSAERLKGVDSTLKIQPAKLEDSAVYLCASNSGTYEQYFGPGTRLTVT.

This clonotype was picked up one time. The chain employs TRBV28 and TRBJ2-7, with 11 positions matching TRBD2. Germline CDR1 is MDHEN and CDR2 is SYDVKM. The CDR3 covers 15 residues. The trim removed 5 bases at V and 5 bases at J, leaving 8 bases unmatched. DNA for the CDR3: TGTGCCAGCAGTACGACTAGCGGGAATCCCGACGAGCAGTACTTC. Translated: CASSTTSGNPDEQYF. The complete variable domain, with remaining parts taken from reference TRBV28 and TRBJ2-7, reads DVKVTQSSRYLVKRTGEKVFLECVQDMDHENMFWYRQDPGLGLRLIYFSYDVKMKEKGDIPEGYSVSREKKERFSLILESASTNQTSMYLCASSTTSGNPDEQYFGPGTRLTVT.

This clonotype was counted between two and nine times. Sequence at one end of the junction differs from germline and may be a read error. This chain links TRBV2 with TRBJ2-7, with 11 bases matching TRBD2. The CDR3 spans 16 residues. Per the germline V gene, CDR1 is SNHLY and CDR2 is FYNNEI. CDR3 in DNA: TGCGCCAGCAGCCAAGACCCCCTAGCGGGAGGCTACGAGCAGTACTTC. Translating gives CASSQDPLAGGYEQYF.

V and J are TRBV20-1 and TRBJ2-3; tentatively, D is TRBD2 (6 bases). V dropped 4 bases and J dropped 2 bases, with 13 bases sitting between them. The CDR3 spans 14 residues. Looked up from germline, CDR1 is DFQATT and CDR2 is SNEGSKA (reference sequence). The DNA of the CDR3 is TGCAGTGCTACTAGCGCCGACTACACAGATACGCAGTATTTT. It is translated as CSATSADYTDTQYF.

This clonotype was counted at least ten times. This chain links TRBV11-2 with TRBJ2-2, with TRBD2 matching over 14 bases. Germline CDR1 reads SGHAT; CDR2 reads FQNNGV. This CDR3 comprises 18 residues. Trimming cost V 5 bases and J 6 bases; bases outside gene matches: 11. This CDR3 reads CASSGMTSGRGRPGELFF. The CDR3 DNA reads TGTGCCAGCAGCGGGATGACTAGCGGGAGGGGCCGTCCCGGGGAGCTGTTTTTT.

To note about this clonotype: Because it lacks the conserved phenylalanine or tryptophan at the end, this CDR3 is likely a read error. The chain employs TRBV27 and TRBJ1-5; no clear D gene. The germline V gene encodes CDR1 MNHEY and CDR2 SMNVEV (reference sequence). This CDR3 is 15 amino acids long. V gave up 3 bases and J gave up 2 bases, with 11 bases separating them. CDR3 amino acids: CASSLVGLGNQPQHL. CDR3 bases: TGTGCCAGCAGTTTGGTAGGGCTAGGCAATCAGCCCCAGCATCTT.

The table lists this clonotype with many counts. This sequence joins TRBV20-1 and TRBJ2-7; 8 bases map to TRBD2. Germline CDR1 reads DFQATT; CDR2 reads SNEGSKA (reference sequence). The CDR3 has 17 residues. The junction had 13 bases not matched to a gene; V was cut back by 3 bases and J by 0 bases. This CDR3 reads CSARIILAEAGSYEQYF. The CDR3 bases are TGCAGTGCTAGGATTATACTAGCGGAAGCAGGCTCCTACGAGCAGTACTTC.

This clonotype occurred a few times. V usage is TRBV18 and J usage is TRBJ1-1, with 10 bases identical to TRBD1. The junction had 3 bases not matched to a gene; V was cut back by 4 bases and J by 1 base. The CDR3 runs to 15 residues. Germline V gene data show CDR1 as KGHSH and CDR2 as LQKENI. The CDR3 here is CASSLDRGRNTEAFF. DNA for the CDR3: TGTGCCAGCTCACTAGACAGGGGGCGGAACACTGAAGCTTTCTTT.

This clonotype has more than one count but fewer than ten. The chain combines TRBV5-1 with TRBJ2-2; D remains ambiguous. Germline V gene lookup returns CDR1 SGHRS and CDR2 YFSETQ. The ends were cut back, 0 bases at V and 5 bases at J, with 14 bases in the middle. There are 16 residues in the CDR3. CDR3 nucleotides: TGCGCCAGCAGCTTGGCCCCCCTGACGGATACCGGGGAGCTGTTTTTT. Translated, it gives CASSLAPLTDTGELFF. The full variable domain, its missing parts supplied by reference TRBV5-1 and TRBJ2-2, is KAGVTQTPRYLIKTRGQQVTLSCSPISGHRSVSWYQQTPGQGLQFLFEYFSETQRNKGNFPGRFSGRQFSNSRSEMNVSTLELGDSALYLCASSLAPLTDTGELFFGEGSRLTVL.